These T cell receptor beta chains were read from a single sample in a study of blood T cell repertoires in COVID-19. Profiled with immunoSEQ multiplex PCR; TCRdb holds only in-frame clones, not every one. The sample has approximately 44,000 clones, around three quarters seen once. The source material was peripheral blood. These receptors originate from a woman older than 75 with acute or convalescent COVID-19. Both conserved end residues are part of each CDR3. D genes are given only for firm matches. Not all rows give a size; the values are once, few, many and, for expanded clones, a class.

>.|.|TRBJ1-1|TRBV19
CATKTRGNTEAFF
TGTGCCACCAAGACCAGGGGAAACACTGAAGCTTTCTTT
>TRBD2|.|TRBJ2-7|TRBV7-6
CASSLVTSGSGEQYF
TGTGCCAGCAGCTTAGTGACTAGCGGGAGCGGAGAGCAGTACTTC
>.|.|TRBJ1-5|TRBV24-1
CATSGATSNQPQHF
TGTGCCACCAGTGGGGCAACAAGCAATCAGCCCCAGCATTTT
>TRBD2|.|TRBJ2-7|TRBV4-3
CASSQDLAGPYEQYF
TGCGCCAGCAGCCAAGATTTAGCGGGTCCCTACGAGCAGTACTTC
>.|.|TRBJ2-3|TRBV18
CASSTRLPQYTDTQYF
TGTGCCAGCTCAACCCGACTACCCCAGTACACAGATACGCAGTATTTT
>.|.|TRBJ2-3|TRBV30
CAWRAGQPADTQYF
TGTGCCTGGAGGGCCGGACAGCCGGCAGATACGCAGTATTTT
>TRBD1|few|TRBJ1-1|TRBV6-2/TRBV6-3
CASSYSIGGVTEAFF
TGTGCCAGCAGTTACTCGATAGGGGGCGTCACTGAAGCTTTCTTT
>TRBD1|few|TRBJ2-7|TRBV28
CASTDGTGTREQYF
TGTGCCAGCACCGACGGGACAGGAACGCGAGAGCAGTACTTC
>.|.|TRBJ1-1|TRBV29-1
CSVGSIEAFF
TGCAGCGTTGGTTCCATTGAAGCTTTCTTT
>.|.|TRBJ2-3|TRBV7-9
CASSPLGLDTQYF
TGTGCCAGCAGCCCGCTCGGTTTAGATACGCAGTATTTT
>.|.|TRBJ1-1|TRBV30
CAWIGYTEAFF
TGTGCCTGGATCGGGTACACTGAAGCTTTCTTT
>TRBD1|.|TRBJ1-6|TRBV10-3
CAISSDRGTSSYNSPLHF
TGTGCCATCAGTTCGGACAGGGGGACAAGCTCCTATAATTCACCCCTCCACTTT
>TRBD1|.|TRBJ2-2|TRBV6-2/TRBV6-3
CASSSGTGYAGELFF
TGTGCCAGCAGTTCCGGGACAGGGTATGCCGGGGAGCTGTTTTTT
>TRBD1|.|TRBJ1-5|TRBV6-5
CASSNSGGSGQPQHF
TGTGCCAGCAGTAACTCAGGGGGCAGCGGTCAGCCCCAGCATTTT
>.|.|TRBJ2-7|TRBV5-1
CASSLRGLYEQYF
TGCGCCAGCAGCTTAAGGGGGTTGTACGAGCAGTACTTC
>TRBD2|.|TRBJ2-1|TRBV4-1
CASSQGPGTNTRNEQFF
TGCGCCAGCAGCCAAGGGCCGGGGACTAATACGCGCAATGAGCAGTTCTTC
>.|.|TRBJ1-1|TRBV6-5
CASSYSWGRDTEAFF
TGTGCCAGCAGTTACTCGTGGGGGCGCGACACTGAAGCTTTCTTT
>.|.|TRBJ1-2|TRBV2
CASSGGGVRGYTF
TGTGCCAGCAGTGGGGGCGGGGTACGTGGCTACACCTTC
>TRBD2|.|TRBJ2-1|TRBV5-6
CASSRDRGGYNEQFF
TGTGCCAGCAGTCGCGACCGGGGGGGTTACAATGAGCAGTTCTTC
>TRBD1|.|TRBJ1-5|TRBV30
CAWSSGQINQPQHF
TGTGCCTGGAGTTCGGGACAGATAAATCAGCCCCAGCATTTT
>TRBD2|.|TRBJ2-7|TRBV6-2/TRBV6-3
CASSPGLAERYEQYF
TGTGCCAGCAGTCCGGGACTAGCGGAAAGGTACGAGCAGTACTTC
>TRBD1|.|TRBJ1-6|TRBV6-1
CASSEGTGGINSPLHF
TGTGCCAGCAGTGAAGGGACAGGGGGCATAAATTCACCCCTCCACTTT
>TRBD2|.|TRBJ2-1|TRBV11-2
CASSFLTSDNEQFF
TGTGCCAGCAGCTTCCTGACTAGCGACAATGAGCAGTTCTTC
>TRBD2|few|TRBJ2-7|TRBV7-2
CASSHPPGLAPISSYEQYF
TGTGCCAGCAGCCACCCCCCGGGACTAGCGCCGATCAGCTCCTACGAGCAGTACTTC
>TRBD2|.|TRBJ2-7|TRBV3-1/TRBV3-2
CASSLAGAGEQYF
TGTGCCAGCAGTCTAGCGGGAGCGGGCGAGCAGTACTTC
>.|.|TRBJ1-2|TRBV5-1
CASSTGNNYGYTF
TGCGCCAGCAGCACGGGGAATAACTATGGCTACACCTTC
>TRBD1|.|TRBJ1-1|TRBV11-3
CASSRDRGTEAFF
TGTGCCAGCAGCAGGGACAGGGGAACTGAAGCTTTCTTT
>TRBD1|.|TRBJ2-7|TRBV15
CATSRALGQGTYEQYF
TGTGCCACCAGCAGAGCCCTTGGACAGGGGACCTACGAGCAGTACTTC
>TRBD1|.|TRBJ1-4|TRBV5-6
CASSLVDRGNEKLFF
TGTGCCAGCAGCTTGGTCGACAGGGGGAATGAAAAACTGTTTTTT
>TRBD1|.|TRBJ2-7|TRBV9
CASSVADRGIHEQYF
TGTGCCAGCAGCGTCGCCGACAGGGGGATACACGAGCAGTACTTC
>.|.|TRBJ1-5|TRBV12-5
CASGLGRGVQPQHF
TGTGCTAGTGGTTTGGGCAGGGGAGTTCAGCCCCAGCATTTT
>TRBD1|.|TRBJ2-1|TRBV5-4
CASSRFGQGARNEQFF
TGTGCCAGCAGCCGATTTGGACAGGGGGCAAGGAATGAGCAGTTCTTC
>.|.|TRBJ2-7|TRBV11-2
CASSHPRIGIMAYEQYF
TGTGCCAGCAGCCACCCCCGTATCGGGATAATGGCTTACGAGCAGTACTTC
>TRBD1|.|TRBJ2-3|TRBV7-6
CASSPPWGQKTDTQYF
TGTGCCAGCAGCCCCCCGTGGGGACAGAAGACAGATACGCAGTATTTT
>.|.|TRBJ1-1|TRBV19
CASSIVGGSAFF
TGTGCCAGTAGTATAGTGGGGGGTTCAGCTTTCTTT
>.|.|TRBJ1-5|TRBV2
CASSEQEQPQHF
TGTGCCAGCAGTGAGCAAGAGCAGCCCCAGCATTTT
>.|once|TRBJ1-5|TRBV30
CAWRRGGDQPQHF
TGTGCCTGGAGAAGGGGAGGGGACCAGCCCCAGCATTTT
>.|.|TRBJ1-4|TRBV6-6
CASCDSNEKLFF
TGTGCCAGCTGCGACAGTAATGAAAAACTGTTTTTT
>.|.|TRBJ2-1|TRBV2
CASSEQNEQFF
TGTGCCAGCAGTGAGCAGAATGAGCAGTTCTTC
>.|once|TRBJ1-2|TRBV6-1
CASSEAVGGYTF
TGTGCCAGCAGTGAAGCGGTCGGGGGCTACACCTTC
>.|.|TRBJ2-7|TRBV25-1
CASRQGAGSLVPYEQYF
TGTGCCAGCAGACAAGGCGCAGGGTCTTTGGTACCCTACGAGCAGTACTTC
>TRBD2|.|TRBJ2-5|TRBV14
CASSRRLAGGAQTQYF
TGTGCCAGCAGCCGCAGACTAGCGGGAGGGGCACAGACCCAGTACTTC